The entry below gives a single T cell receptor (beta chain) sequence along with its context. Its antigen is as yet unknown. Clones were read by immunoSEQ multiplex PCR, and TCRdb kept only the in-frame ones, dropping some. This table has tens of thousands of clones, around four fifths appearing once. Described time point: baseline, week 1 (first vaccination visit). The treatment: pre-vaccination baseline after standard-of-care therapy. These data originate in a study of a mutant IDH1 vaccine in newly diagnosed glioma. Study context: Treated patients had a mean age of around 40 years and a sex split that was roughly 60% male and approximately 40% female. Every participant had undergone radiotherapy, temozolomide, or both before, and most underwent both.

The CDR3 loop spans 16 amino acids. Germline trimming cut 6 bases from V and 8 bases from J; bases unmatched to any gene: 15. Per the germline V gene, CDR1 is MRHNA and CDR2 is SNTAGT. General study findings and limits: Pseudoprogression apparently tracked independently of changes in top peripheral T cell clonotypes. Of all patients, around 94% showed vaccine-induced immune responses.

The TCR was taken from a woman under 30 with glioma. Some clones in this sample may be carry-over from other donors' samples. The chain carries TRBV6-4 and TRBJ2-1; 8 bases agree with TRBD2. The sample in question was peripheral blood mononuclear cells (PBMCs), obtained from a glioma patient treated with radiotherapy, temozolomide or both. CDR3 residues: CASSLAGTSNIDEQFF. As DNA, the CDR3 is TGTGCCAGCAGCCTGGCCGGGACTAGTAATATCGATGAGCAGTTCTTC.